Listed below are T cell receptor beta chains from one sample, sequenced in a study of T cell responses to AZD1222 COVID-19 vaccine. Generated by immunoSEQ multiplex PCR, the TCRdb table keeps only in-frame clones and is missing some. The sample has some 120,000 clones; roughly 93% are singletons. The sequencing here drew on peripheral blood, taken 28 days after the second AZD1222 dose. These receptor sequences come from an adult who received the AZD1222 COVID-19 vaccine. Both conserved end residues are part of each CDR3. A D gene is named only where the DNA matches it firmly. Rows may omit the clone size; those that give it use once, few, many or a size class.

CDR3: CASSQGRMNTGELFF
DNA: TGCGCCAGCAGCCAAGGACGGATGAACACCGGGGAGCTGTTTTTT
V: TRBV4-1
D: NA
size: NA
J: TRBJ2-2

CDR3: CASSVGLAGNYEQYF
DNA: TGTGCCAGCAGCGTAGGACTAGCGGGGAACTACGAGCAGTACTTC
V: TRBV9
D: TRBD2
size: once
J: TRBJ2-7

CDR3: CASSDDYGYTF
DNA: TGTGCCAGCAGTGACGACTATGGCTACACCTTC
V: TRBV28
D: NA
size: once
J: TRBJ1-2

CDR3: CASSALGEGGELFF
DNA: TGTGCCAGCAGCGCCCTGGGGGAGGGCGGGGAGCTGTTTTTT
V: TRBV9
D: TRBD2
size: NA
J: TRBJ2-2

CDR3: CASSLSGNTGELFF
DNA: TGTGCCAGCAGCCTTAGCGGTAACACCGGGGAGCTGTTTTTT
V: TRBV11-2
D: NA
size: NA
J: TRBJ2-2

CDR3: CASSFREDSYEQYF
DNA: TGTGCCAGCAGCTTCCGGGAGGATTCCTACGAGCAGTACTTC
V: TRBV7-9
D: TRBD2
size: NA
J: TRBJ2-7

CDR3: CAWSLAGTTNQPQHF
DNA: TGTGCCTGGAGTTTAGCCGGGACAACCAATCAGCCCCAGCATTTT
V: TRBV30
D: NA
size: NA
J: TRBJ1-5

CDR3: CASSPKDGNYNEQFF
DNA: TGTGCCAGCAGCCCCAAAGATGGTAATTACAATGAGCAGTTCTTC
V: TRBV7-9
D: NA
size: once
J: TRBJ2-1

CDR3: CASSLGAQETQYF
DNA: TGTGCCAGCAGTTTGGGGGCTCAAGAGACCCAGTACTTC
V: TRBV12-3/TRBV12-4
D: NA
size: NA
J: TRBJ2-5

CDR3: CASSVDGQADSPLHF
DNA: TGTGCCAGCAGCGTAGATGGACAGGCCGATTCACCCCTCCACTTT
V: TRBV9
D: TRBD1
size: NA
J: TRBJ1-6

CDR3: CASRGEQFF
DNA: TGTGCCAGCAGGGGCGAGCAGTTCTTC
V: TRBV2
D: NA
size: NA
J: TRBJ2-1

CDR3: CASRTTGGSNQPQHF
DNA: TGTGCCAGCAGAACTACAGGGGGTTCCAATCAGCCCCAGCATTTT
V: TRBV2
D: TRBD1
size: NA
J: TRBJ1-5

CDR3: CASYSDGYGYTF
DNA: TGTGCCAGCTACTCGGACGGATATGGCTACACCTTC
V: TRBV18
D: NA
size: few
J: TRBJ1-2

CDR3: CASSFRGHPSTDTQYF
DNA: TGCGCCAGCAGCTTCAGAGGACACCCTAGCACAGATACGCAGTATTTT
V: TRBV5-1
D: NA
size: NA
J: TRBJ2-3

CDR3: CASSLGTGRGNEQFF
DNA: TGCGCCAGCAGCTTGGGGACAGGGCGGGGGAATGAGCAGTTCTTC
V: TRBV5-1
D: NA
size: NA
J: TRBJ2-1

CDR3: CASSLALGPKGADTQYF
DNA: TGTGCCAGCAGCTTAGCCTTGGGTCCAAAAGGGGCAGATACGCAGTATTTT
V: TRBV5-7
D: NA
size: NA
J: TRBJ2-3

CDR3: CSVVRSPQETQYF
DNA: TGCAGCGTTGTACGGAGCCCTCAGGAGACCCAGTACTTC
V: TRBV29-1
D: NA
size: once
J: TRBJ2-5

CDR3: CASSLRGGGNTIYF
DNA: TGTGCCAGCAGTTTACGAGGCGGAGGAAACACCATATATTTT
V: TRBV6-5
D: NA
size: NA
J: TRBJ1-3

CDR3: CASSLDADSGNTIYF
DNA: TGTGCCAGCAGCTTAGATGCCGACTCTGGAAACACCATATATTTT
V: TRBV7-3
D: NA
size: NA
J: TRBJ1-3

CDR3: CASSRQGKGSGNTIYF
DNA: TGTGCCAGCAGTCGACAGGGAAAGGGCTCTGGAAACACCATATATTTT
V: TRBV28
D: TRBD1
size: NA
J: TRBJ1-3

CDR3: CASTRSAGGNEQFF
DNA: TGTGCCAGCACCCGGTCGGCGGGAGGCAATGAGCAGTTCTTC
V: TRBV6-5
D: TRBD2
size: NA
J: TRBJ2-1

CDR3: CASSQVDLLDTQYF
DNA: TGTGCCAGCAGCCAAGTGGACCTCTTGGATACGCAGTATTTT
V: TRBV3-1/TRBV3-2
D: NA
size: NA
J: TRBJ2-3

CDR3: CGDNIVAISNQPQHF
DNA: TGTGGGGATAATATCGTTGCAATTAGCAATCAGCCCCAGCATTTT
V: TRBV24-1
D: NA
size: NA
J: TRBJ1-5

CDR3: CASSWDANTDTQYF
DNA: TGTGCCAGCAGCTGGGACGCCAACACAGATACGCAGTATTTT
V: TRBV5-4
D: NA
size: NA
J: TRBJ2-3

CDR3: CASSRGRGTHSGANVLTF
DNA: TGTGCCAGCAGCCGAGGGAGGGGAACTCATTCTGGGGCCAACGTCCTGACTTTC
V: TRBV21-1
D: NA
size: NA
J: TRBJ2-6

CDR3: CASSLRPDRGEQYF
DNA: TGTGCCAGCAGTTTAAGACCGGACAGAGGCGAGCAGTACTTC
V: TRBV28
D: NA
size: NA
J: TRBJ2-7

CDR3: CASSQTYNEQFF
DNA: TGTGCCAGCAGCCAAACCTACAATGAGCAGTTCTTC
V: TRBV3-1/TRBV3-2
D: NA
size: NA
J: TRBJ2-1

CDR3: CASSLAPGVGNTEAFF
DNA: TGCGCCAGCAGCTTGGCCCCTGGGGTAGGGAACACTGAAGCTTTCTTT
V: TRBV5-1
D: NA
size: NA
J: TRBJ1-1

CDR3: CASSGQGSGANVLTF
DNA: TGTGCCAGCTCCGGACAGGGTTCTGGGGCCAACGTCCTGACTTTC
V: TRBV5-8
D: TRBD1
size: NA
J: TRBJ2-6

CDR3: CASSQVTEYQETQYF
DNA: TGTGCCAGCAGCCAAGTGACAGAGTACCAAGAGACCCAGTACTTC
V: TRBV3-1/TRBV3-2
D: NA
size: NA
J: TRBJ2-5

CDR3: CSAHRVGNEQFF
DNA: TGCAGCGCCCACAGGGTGGGCAATGAGCAGTTCTTC
V: TRBV29-1
D: NA
size: NA
J: TRBJ2-1

CDR3: CASTHLGITGSSYNEQFF
DNA: TGTGCCAGCACCCATCTAGGAATTACCGGGAGCTCCTACAATGAGCAGTTCTTC
V: TRBV28
D: NA
size: NA
J: TRBJ2-1

CDR3: CASSELAGVALPQHF
DNA: TGTGCCAGCAGTGAGTTGGCAGGGGTCGCGTTGCCCCAGCATTTT
V: TRBV6-1
D: NA
size: NA
J: TRBJ1-5